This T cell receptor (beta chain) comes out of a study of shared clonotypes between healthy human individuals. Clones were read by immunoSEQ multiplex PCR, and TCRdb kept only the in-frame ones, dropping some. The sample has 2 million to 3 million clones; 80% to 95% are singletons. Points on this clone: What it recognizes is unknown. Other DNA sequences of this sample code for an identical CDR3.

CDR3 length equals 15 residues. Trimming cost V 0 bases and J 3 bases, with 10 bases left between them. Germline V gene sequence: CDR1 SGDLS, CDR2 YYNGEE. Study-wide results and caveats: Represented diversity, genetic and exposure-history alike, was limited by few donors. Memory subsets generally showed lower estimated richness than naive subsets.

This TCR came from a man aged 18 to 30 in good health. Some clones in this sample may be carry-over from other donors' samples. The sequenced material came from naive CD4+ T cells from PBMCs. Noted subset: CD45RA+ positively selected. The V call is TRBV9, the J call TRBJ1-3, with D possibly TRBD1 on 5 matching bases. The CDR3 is CASSVDWGSGNTIYF. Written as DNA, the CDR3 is TGTGCCAGCAGCGTAGACTGGGGGAGTGGAAACACCATATATTTT.